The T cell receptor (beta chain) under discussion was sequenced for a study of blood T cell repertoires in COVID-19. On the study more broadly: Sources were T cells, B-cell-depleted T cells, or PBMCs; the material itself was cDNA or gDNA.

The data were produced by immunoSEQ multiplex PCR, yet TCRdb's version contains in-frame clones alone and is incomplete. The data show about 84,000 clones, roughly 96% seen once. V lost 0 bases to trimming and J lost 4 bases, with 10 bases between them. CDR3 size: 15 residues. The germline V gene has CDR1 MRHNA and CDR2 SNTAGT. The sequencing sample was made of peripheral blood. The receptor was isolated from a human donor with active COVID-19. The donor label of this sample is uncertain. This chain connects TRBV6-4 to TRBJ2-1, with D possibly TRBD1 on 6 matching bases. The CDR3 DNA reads TGTGCCAGCAGTGACTCCGACCAGGGGTACAATGAGCAGTTCTTC. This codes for CASSDSDQGYNEQFF.